This T cell receptor (beta chain) was recovered during a study of sequential checkpoint blockade in melanoma. Study background: Each arm's sequence ended with maintenance nivolumab.

This clone counts as medium-sized (0.01 to 0.1%). Clones were sequenced by immunoSEQ multiplex PCR, and TCRdb holds only the in-frame ones, with some missing. In the table there are under 15,000 clones, roughly four fifths of which are singletons. Treatment reported: randomized to nivolumab then ipilimumab (arm A) or the reverse (arm B). No patient had prior DNA-damaging chemotherapy. PBMC sorting kept live CD3+CD8+ cells without CD19 or CD56. The starting material was CD8+ T cells sorted from blood (inferred from file names), obtained from a patient given nivolumab and ipilimumab in sequence. This sequence was found in a human patient with melanoma. Some clones in this sample may be carry-over from other donors' samples.

CDR3 region: CASSPPGQGSTEAFF. As DNA, the CDR3 is TGTGCCAGCTCACCACCGGGACAGGGGAGCACTGAAGCTTTCTTT. This chain links TRBV18 with TRBJ1-1; 10 bases align to TRBD1. Germline V lookup: CDR1 KGHSH, CDR2 LQKENI. The CDR3 spans 15 residues. V lost 0 bases to trimming and J lost 4 bases; unmatched junction nucleotides: 2.